The text below deals with one T cell receptor beta chain. Its antigen is still unknown. No base qualities exist here, and no much larger clone lies one base off it. The treatment or condition label for this specimen denotes: allogeneic hematopoietic cell transplantation with graft depleted of TCRalphabeta T cells and CD19 B cells. TCRalphabeta/CD19-depleted allogeneic hematopoietic cell grafts were given to the transplant recipients, all of whom were children. V is cut back by 4 bases and J by 7 bases, with 6 bases in the junction unmatched. For CDR1 and CDR2, the germline V gene (reference sequence) lists MNHEY and SMNVEV. The CDR3, cysteine through phenylalanine, is 14 amino acids long. The CDR3 DNA has 42 bases and is translated from base 1. This entry comes from a study of T-cell reconstitution after alpha-beta-depleted transplantation in children (dated by TCRdb to the mid-2010s). About the full investigation: Using TCR repertoire profiling, the study followed T-cell immune reconstitution in a quantitative way in children after TCRalphabeta/CD19-depleted allogeneic hematopoietic cell transplantation. What the research found in general, with its limitations: The apparently early recovery of alphabetaT-cell counts about two months after transplant reportedly depended on only several hundred rapidly expanded clones that came from non-depleted graft cells. In some patients, the high TCRbeta diversity seen at day 60 was put down to recipient T cells and intrathymic progenitors that had survived conditioning. The frequencies of hyperexpanded clones fell over the following months, and after one year, T-cell counts and TCRbeta diversity were mostly attributed to newly produced T cells.

The protocol used for the library was PCR. These reads were obtained on an Illumina HiSeq 2500. Molecular barcoding was employed in the preparation of TCR libraries, with unique molecular identifiers being used to normalize TCRbeta repertoire quantification. TCRdb handled the public reads itself, with Q25 trimming in fastp and clone calling in MiXCR, and kept productive beta chains. Each entry merges the rows of one CDR3 protein and shows their most common DNA and genes. This sample gives 600,000 to 800,000 distinct CDR3 sequences in total; over 10% of them show up just once. The ten largest account for 0.79% of the sample.

The input for sequencing was PBMCs, taken before TCRalphabeta/CD19-depleted stem cell transplant. The source of this sequence is a girl aged 2-10 years with congenital amegakaryocytic thrombocytopenia, due to receive a stem cell transplant. The rearrangement combines TRBV27 with TRBJ2-5; 10 bases in between match TRBD2. The DNA is as follows: TGTGCCAGCAGTTCCGGACTAGCGGTTGGGACCCAGTACTTC. It encodes CASSSGLAVGTQYF.